The 27 T cell receptor beta chains presented below share a single source sample, sequenced in a study of blood T cell repertoires in COVID-19. This table comes from immunoSEQ multiplex PCR, and its TCRdb copy is limited to in-frame clones, with some not included. The sample records about 120,000 clones, 77% being singletons. Sequenced sample: peripheral blood. Receptor source: a human donor in a cohort sampled during active COVID-19.

The rearrangement links TRBV6-5 to TRBJ2-7; TRBD1 aligns across 7 bases. Germline V gene lookup returns CDR1 MNHEY and CDR2 SVGAGI. V lost 6 bases and J lost 6; bases outside the gene matches: 8. The CDR3 runs 13 residues. CDR3 region: CASRRLGGPEQYF. CDR3 nucleotide sequence: TGTGCCAGCAGGAGGCTAGGGGGCCCCGAGCAGTACTTC.

V gene TRBV10-3 combines with J gene TRBJ2-3; tentatively, D is TRBD1 (7 bases). From germline, CDR1 is ENHRY and CDR2 SYGVKD. With 7 bases removed from V and 7 bases from J, the gap between germline ends came to 18 bases. The CDR3 is 14 residues long. The CDR3 DNA is TGTGCCATCAAGGTCCAGGGGGGTGTGAATACGCAGTATTTT. The encoded protein is CAIKVQGGVNTQYF.

There are a few counts of this clone. The V gene is TRBV10-3, the J gene TRBJ2-7; tentatively, D is TRBD1 (6 bases). Germline CDR1 is ENHRY and CDR2 is SYGVKD. This CDR3 has 13 amino acids. V lost 9 bases to trimming and J lost 4 bases, with 16 bases between them. Here the CDR3 DNA reads TGTGCCATGGCCCAGACAGGATCTTACGAGCAGTACTTC. Residues: CAMAQTGSYEQYF.

This chain connects TRBV10-3 to TRBJ1-1; D is perhaps TRBD1 (6 bases). Germline assignment: CDR1 ENHRY and CDR2 SYGVKD. The CDR3 is 14 amino acids. Trimming shortened V by 5 bases and J by 0 bases, and 10 bases separated the two germline ends. CDR3 nucleotide sequence: TGTGCCATCAGTCTCGGACAGATGAACACTGAAGCTTTCTTT. It translates to CAISLGQMNTEAFF.

The chain employs TRBV2 and TRBJ2-7; 9 bases fit TRBD1. The CDR3 length is 13 residues. Germline-derived CDR1 and CDR2 are SNHLY and FYNNEI. V shed 7 bases, J shed 1 base, and the junction held 2 bases outside the gene matches. The CDR3 coding sequence is TGTGCCAGCAAGGGGACAGGGTCCTACGAGCAGTACTTC. Protein: CASKGTGSYEQYF.

This sequence joins TRBV5-4 and TRBJ2-7, with 12 nucleotides matching TRBD2. The V and J ends lost 4 bases and 7 bases, in that order; junction bases with no gene match: 9. The CDR3 contains 15 residues. The germline V gene encodes CDR1 SGHNT and CDR2 YYREEE (reference sequence). The CDR3, as DNA: TGTGCCAGCAGCCCACCGACTAGCGGGAGAGGTGAGCAGTACTTC. Its protein product is CASSPPTSGRGEQYF.

The CDR3 here is CASSQGRGSRSYEQYF. DNA of the CDR3: TGTGCCAGCAGCCAAGGTCGCGGGTCCCGATCCTACGAGCAGTACTTC. The genes are TRBV14 and TRBJ2-7, with TRBD2 as a possible D gene (5 bases). Germline V gene lookup returns CDR1 SGHDN and CDR2 FVKESK. V gave up 1 base and J gave up 1 base, with 14 bases separating them. The CDR3 has 16 amino acids.

The chain combines TRBV12-3 or TRBV12-4 with TRBJ2-7; possible D gene TRBD1, 5 bases. V was shortened by 3 bases and J by 6 bases, with 9 bases between the two germline ends. This CDR3 comprises 12 residues. The CDR3 DNA reads TGTGCCAGCAGTTTCGTCCAGGGCGAGCAGTACTTC. Protein sequence: CASSFVQGEQYF.

The rearrangement links TRBV15 to TRBJ2-1, with 8 bases that match TRBD1. Germline V CDR1 and CDR2: LNHNV, YYDKDF (reference sequence). The CDR3 sequence is 16 residues long. V lost 5 bases and J lost 5; bases outside the gene matches: 11. The CDR3 DNA reads as TGTGCCACCAGCTCCTCAGGGGGCTCTCTCAACAATGAGCAGTTCTTC. Protein: CATSSSGGSLNNEQFF.

This clone has at least ten counts. The rearrangement uses TRBV5-1 and TRBJ2-7, with TRBD2 matching over 9 bases. The CDR3 runs to 15 residues. J was trimmed by 7 bases and V by 0 bases; bases with no gene match: 8. Per germline, CDR1 SGHRS and CDR2 YFSETQ. The CDR3 DNA reads TGCGCCAGCAGCTTGGGGGTAGCGGGAGCTATTGAGCAGTACTTC. Protein product: CASSLGVAGAIEQYF.

The genes are TRBV11-1 and TRBJ2-7; maybe TRBD1 (6 bases). The V end was cut by 0 bases, the J end by 5 bases, with 11 bases between. Germline V gives CDR1 SGHAT, CDR2 FQDESV (reference sequence). There are 14 residues in the CDR3. CDR3 region: CASSLAGRGHEQYF. CDR3 DNA sequence: TGTGCCAGCAGCTTAGCGGGCAGGGGCCACGAGCAGTACTTC.

V is TRBV11-2 and J is TRBJ2-5, with 14 bases matching TRBD2. The germline gives CDR1 SGHAT, CDR2 FQNNGV. J gave up 4 bases and V 5 bases, and 3 bases lay outside the gene matches. The CDR3 is 15 amino acids. In DNA, the CDR3 is TGTGCCAGCAGCACCGGACTAGCGGGGGGAGAGACCCAGTACTTC. Encoded protein: CASSTGLAGGETQYF. The entire variable domain, with the rest obtained from reference TRBV11-2 and TRBJ2-5, is as follows: EAGVAQSPRYKIIEKRQSVAFWCNPISGHATLYWYQQILGQGPKLLIQFQNNGVVDDSQLPKDRFSAERLKGVDSTLKIQPAKLEDSAVYLCASSTGLAGGETQYFGPGTRLLVL.

V is TRBV5-4 and J is TRBJ1-2; 9 nucleotides agree with TRBD1. This CDR3 contains 16 residues. CDR1 is SGHNT, CDR2 YYREEE, per germline (reference sequence). V trimming: 4 bases; J trimming: 2 bases; junction bases outside the gene matches: 9. In nucleotides, the CDR3 is TGTGCCAGCAGCCCAGAGAGGGGACAGGGAAACTATGGCTACACCTTC. Translating gives CASSPERGQGNYGYTF.

The CDR3 DNA follows: TGTGCCAGCAGAACACGCCGGGTTAACTCCTACAATGAGCAGTTCTTC. Its protein product is CASRTRRVNSYNEQFF. The chain combines TRBV6-4 with TRBJ2-1; no reliable D call. Germline CDR1 MRHNA, CDR2 SNTAGT. V lost 6 bases and J lost 0, with 15 bases in between. The CDR3 covers 16 residues.

The chain links TRBV7-9 to TRBJ1-4; TRBD1 matches 10 bases. The trim removed 2 bases at V and 2 bases at J, leaving 8 bases unmatched. Germline lookup yields CDR1 SEHNR and CDR2 FQNEAQ (reference sequence). CDR3 size: 18 residues. The DNA of the CDR3 is TGTGCCAGCAGCTTAACCGGGACAGGGGCAAAGACTAATGAAAAACTGTTTTTT. Amino acid sequence: CASSLTGTGAKTNEKLFF. The whole variable domain, remainder taken from reference TRBV7-9 and TRBJ1-4, is DTGVSQNPRHKITKRGQNVTFRCDPISEHNRLYWYRQTLGQGPEFLTYFQNEAQLEKSRLLSDRFSAERPKGSFSTLEIQRTEQGDSAMYLCASSLTGTGAKTNEKLFFGSGTQLSVL.

This chain uses TRBV28 with TRBJ1-3; 7 bases map to TRBD1. Trimming took 5 bases from V and 0 from J; bases not matched to a gene: 1. CDR3 length: 14 amino acids. Germline V lookup: CDR1 MDHEN, CDR2 SYDVKM. CDR3 loop: CASSQGVSGNTIYF. CDR3 nucleotide sequence: TGTGCCAGCAGTCAGGGGGTCTCTGGAAACACCATATATTTT.

This rearrangement joins TRBV5-5 to TRBJ2-5, with TRBD1 as a possible D gene (6 bases). CDR1 is SGHKS, CDR2 YYEKEE, per germline (reference sequence). The CDR3 runs 15 residues. V lost 4 bases, J lost 4 bases, and 17 bases lay in between. The CDR3 bases are TGTGCCAGCAGCCTACCAGGCTCAGGGGTAGAGACCCAGTACTTC. The encoded protein is CASSLPGSGVETQYF.

The chain recombines TRBV19 with TRBJ2-7, with 7 nucleotides matching TRBD1. Trimming cost V 1 base and J 2 bases; bases outside gene matches: 8. Germline CDR1 and CDR2: LNHDA and SQIVND (reference sequence). The CDR3 is 16 amino acids. CDR3 nucleotides: TGTGCCAGTAGTATAGGGTACGGGACAGTGACCTACGAGCAGTACTTC. The encoded protein is CASSIGYGTVTYEQYF.

V usage is TRBV13 and J usage is TRBJ2-7; D is uncertain. The CDR3 runs to 12 residues. The V and J ends lost 4 bases and 5 bases respectively, with 9 bases between them. Germline lookup yields CDR1 PRHDT and CDR2 FYEKMQ (reference sequence). CDR3 residues: CASSSRLNEQYF. DNA for the CDR3: TGTGCCAGCAGCTCCCGGTTGAACGAGCAGTACTTC.

The chain joins TRBV5-6 to TRBJ1-5; unclear D gene. The CDR3 has 15 residues. The V end was cut by 3 bases, the J end by 8 bases, with 18 bases between. CDR1 is SGHDT, CDR2 YYEEEE, per germline. CDR3 loop: CASSSYGRAVEPQHF. In DNA, the CDR3 is TGTGCCAGCAGCTCCTACGGTAGAGCGGTGGAGCCCCAGCATTTT.

The chain combines TRBV27 with TRBJ1-1; D is perhaps TRBD1 (5 bases). The CDR3 is 14 residues long. Trimming left V 2 bases short and J 11 bases short, with 18 bases between. Germline V CDR1 and CDR2: MNHEY, SMNVEV (reference sequence). This CDR3 reads CASSLSSGSEYAFF. Written as DNA, the CDR3 is TGTGCCAGCAGTTTAAGTTCAGGGTCGGAGTACGCTTTCTTT.

This clone occurred once. As DNA, the CDR3 is TGTGCCAGCAGTTGGGCAACTCCTCTTGAGGGCTACACCTTC. The encoded protein is CASSWATPLEGYTF. The chain links TRBV2 to TRBJ1-2, with D unresolved. The V and J ends lost 5 bases and 8 bases respectively, with 18 bases between them. The CDR3 loop spans 14 amino acids. Germline CDR1 is SNHLY and CDR2 is FYNNEI.

The chain has TRBV25-1 and TRBJ1-5; TRBD1 matches 7 bases. V gave up 4 bases and J gave up 5 bases; unmatched junction bases: 2. Germline assignment: CDR1 MGHDK and CDR2 SYGVNS. There are 13 residues in the CDR3. The CDR3 region has the DNA TGTGCCAGCAGTGCCACAGGGGATCAGCCCCAGCATTTT. This encodes CASSATGDQPQHF.

In this sample, this clone turned up a few times. The genes are TRBV27 and TRBJ1-2, with 10 bases lining up with TRBD1. Trimming cost V 2 bases and J 8 bases; bases outside gene matches: 8. The CDR3 totals 15 residues. Germline V gives CDR1 MNHEY, CDR2 SMNVEV (reference sequence). The CDR3 DNA follows: TGTGCCAGCAGTTTAAAGGGACAGGGGTGGAACGGCTACACCTTC. It codes for CASSLKGQGWNGYTF.

In its sample, this clone was seen once. The chain employs TRBV6-5 and TRBJ2-1, with unresolved D. Germline assignment: CDR1 MNHEY and CDR2 SVGAGI. V dropped 6 bases and J dropped 3 bases, with 6 bases sitting between them. The CDR3 spans 12 residues. This CDR3 reads CASSRNYNEQFF. The CDR3 DNA follows: TGTGCCAGCAGCCGTAACTACAATGAGCAGTTCTTC.

The genes are TRBV27 and TRBJ2-1, with 9 nucleotides matching TRBD2. The V segment lost 2 bases and the J segment 6 bases; nucleotides outside the gene matches: 17. This CDR3 contains 19 residues. Per the germline V gene, CDR1 is MNHEY and CDR2 is SMNVEV (reference sequence). DNA of the CDR3: TGTGCCAGCAGTTTACAGGCCAGCCTGACTAGCGGTAGAGTCAATGAGCAGTTCTTC. It encodes CASSLQASLTSGRVNEQFF.

The rearrangement uses TRBV5-5 and TRBJ1-1, with 11 bases identical to TRBD1. CDR3 length: 15 amino acids. After removal of 4 bases from V and 4 bases from J, the junction contained 6 bases not matched to a gene. Per the germline V gene, CDR1 is SGHKS and CDR2 is YYEKEE (reference sequence). CDR3 loop: CASSPGTGGSTEAFF. CDR3 in DNA: TGTGCCAGCAGCCCAGGGACAGGGGGATCCACTGAAGCTTTCTTT.